Each of the 12 T cell receptor beta chains below was sequenced from the same sample in a study of T cells after yellow fever vaccination. TCRdb used MiXCR to reprocess the 5' RACE reads, holding one entry per CDR3 protein. The table shows approximately 120,000 distinct CDR3 sequences, with about 7% occurring only once. Sequenced here: CD4+ T cells sorted from PBMCs, sampled 10 to 11 days after the first yellow fever vaccination. The receptors were gathered from a young man who received the YFV17D yellow fever vaccine.

This clonotype has a handful of counts. The V call is TRBV18, the J call TRBJ1-1; 8 nucleotides match TRBD1. CDR1 is KGHSH and CDR2 is LQKENI in the germline V gene. The CDR3 is 16 residues long. After removal of 0 bases from V and 7 bases from J, the junction contained 10 bases not matched to a gene. CDR3 nucleotides: TGTGCCAGCTCACCACCGTCGGCCAGGGGGCAAGGTGAAGCTTTCTTT. Its protein is CASSPPSARGQGEAFF.

In the case of this clonotype: It may be a read error: a sequence one base away is much more abundant. The conserved phenylalanine or tryptophan normally closing the CDR3 is absent here, so this likely arose from a read error. This chain connects TRBV2 to TRBJ1-5; D is ambiguous. Trimming took 7 bases from V and 1 from J, leaving 8 bases between them. This CDR3 contains 13 residues. CDR1 and CDR2 from the germline V gene are SNHLY and FYNNEI. This chain's CDR3 is CASILDSNQPQHL. DNA for the CDR3: TGTGCCAGCATCCTAGACAGCAATCAGCCCCAGCATCTT.

This clonotype occurred many times. This chain links TRBV6-6 with TRBJ2-5; D is unclear. This CDR3 spans 11 amino acids. From germline, CDR1 is MNHNY and CDR2 SVGAGI (reference sequence). Trimming removed 7 bases from V and 5 bases from J, with 8 bases in between. CDR3 bases: TGTGCCAGCACCGATTGGGAGACCCAGTACTTC. Amino acid sequence: CASTDWETQYF.

The chain combines TRBV5-4 with TRBJ2-7; D is ambiguous. Trimming took 3 bases from V and 0 from J, leaving 7 bases between them. This CDR3 is built from 13 residues. Germline V gene lookup returns CDR1 SGHNT and CDR2 YYREEE (reference sequence). CDR3 DNA sequence: TGTGCCAGCAGCTCTTCCATCTCCTACGAGCAGTACTTC. Its translation: CASSSSISYEQYF.

Ten or more counts support this clonotype. The gene calls are TRBV5-4 and TRBJ2-1; D unresolved. The CDR3 covers 13 residues. Germline CDR1 and CDR2: SGHNT and YYREEE (reference sequence). V lost 5 bases to trimming and J lost 5 bases, with 11 bases between them. This CDR3 reads CASRLRVDNEQFF. The CDR3 nucleotides are TGTGCCAGCAGGCTCCGAGTCGACAATGAGCAGTTCTTC.

A remark on this clonotype: This may be a read error: a much more frequent sequence differs by one nucleotide. This sequence joins TRBV3-1 and TRBJ1-2, with D possibly matching TRBD1 (5 bases). The CDR3 consists of 14 residues. Trimming took off 7 bases at V and 6 bases at J, with 18 bases between the two ends. Germline values: CDR1 LGHDT, CDR2 YNNKEL (reference sequence). In DNA, the CDR3 is TGTGCCAGCACGCTATCGGGGGAAGGGGATGGCTACACCTTC. Amino acids: CASTLSGEGDGYTF.

The chain joins TRBV7-2 to TRBJ1-1; D unresolved. The CDR3 loop spans 14 amino acids. The ends were cut back, 5 bases at V and 7 bases at J, with 17 bases in the middle. Germline V lookup: CDR1 SGHTA, CDR2 FQGNSA. CDR3 bases: TGTGCCAGCAGCCCCCACAGTTCTACTAGTGAAGCTTTCTTT. Protein: CASSPHSSTSEAFF.

This clonotype was observed at least ten times. V is TRBV2 and J is TRBJ2-3; 7 bases match TRBD1. CDR3 length equals 14 residues. Unmatched junction bases numbered 5, after V lost 6 bases and J lost 2 bases. In germline, CDR1 is SNHLY, CDR2 FYNNEI. CDR3 bases: TGTGCCAGCAGCATGACAGGGATCACAGATACGCAGTATTTT. This sequence encodes CASSMTGITDTQYF.

This clonotype has ten or more counts. This chain uses TRBV5-1 with TRBJ1-1; D ambiguous. Germline V gene data show CDR1 as SGHRS and CDR2 as YFSETQ. V dropped 4 bases and J dropped 5 bases, with 21 bases sitting between them. This CDR3 spans 16 amino acids. The chain's CDR3 is CASSTTYRFRGTEAFF. The DNA of the CDR3 is TGCGCCAGCAGCACAACCTACCGATTCCGAGGGACTGAAGCTTTCTTT.

A single count supports this clonotype. A read error is possible here, since a much larger clone lies one base away. The chain recombines TRBV6-4 with TRBJ2-3; D unclear. The CDR3 has 14 residues. Germline loops: CDR1 MRHNA, CDR2 SNTAGT. Trimming removed 3 bases from V and 4 bases from J, with 11 bases in between. The CDR3 protein is CASSEYFGADTQYF. The CDR3, as DNA: TGTGCCAGCAGTGAGTATTTCGGCGCAGATACGCAGTATTTT.

The rearrangement links TRBV5-1 to TRBJ1-3; D is unresolved. The CDR3 is 14 residues long. V was clipped by 0 bases and J by 4 bases, with 8 bases between them. Germline V gene sequence: CDR1 SGHRS, CDR2 YFSETQ. The CDR3 nucleotides read TGCGCCAGCAGCTTGGGTACCGTCGGAAACACCATATATTTT. This translates into CASSLGTVGNTIYF. The variable domain in full, completed from reference TRBV5-1 and TRBJ1-3, reads KAGVTQTPRYLIKTRGQQVTLSCSPISGHRSVSWYQQTPGQGLQFLFEYFSETQRNKGNFPGRFSGRQFSNSRSEMNVSTLELGDSALYLCASSLGTVGNTIYFGEGSWLTVV.

Details on this clonotype: This may stem from a read error, because a much larger clone lies one nucleotide away. The V and J genes are TRBV10-3 and TRBJ2-5; tentatively, D is TRBD2 (5 bases). Germline loops: CDR1 ENHRY, CDR2 SYGVKD. This CDR3 is built from 12 residues. The CDR3 loop reads CAFSESGETQYF. CDR3 DNA: TGTGCCTTCAGTGAGTCGGGGGAGACCCAGTACTTC.